This T cell receptor beta chain was retrieved from a study of T cells in tuberculosis. Study-wide results and caveats: Active tuberculosis alpha repertoires lay closer to GMM-specific TCRs than controls'.

The method was immunoSEQ multiplex PCR; TCRdb's version includes in-frame clones alone and lacks a portion of them. The sample holds about 43,000 clones, approximately 95% seen once. The CDR3 is 15 residues long. The V segment lost 4 bases and the J segment 10 bases; nucleotides outside the gene matches: 11. Germline V gene lookup returns CDR1 SGDLS and CDR2 YYNGEE. This clone was observed once. Its antigen is still unknown. The sequencing input was PBMCs. The chain has TRBV9 and TRBJ1-6, with TRBD1 matching over 7 bases. The sequence was collected from a donor aged 10 to 29 with latent tuberculosis or without tuberculosis infection. The CDR3 nucleotides read TGTGCCAGCAGCCCCTCGGACAGGTATCCCTCACCCCTCCACTTT. Its translation: CASSPSDRYPSPLHF.